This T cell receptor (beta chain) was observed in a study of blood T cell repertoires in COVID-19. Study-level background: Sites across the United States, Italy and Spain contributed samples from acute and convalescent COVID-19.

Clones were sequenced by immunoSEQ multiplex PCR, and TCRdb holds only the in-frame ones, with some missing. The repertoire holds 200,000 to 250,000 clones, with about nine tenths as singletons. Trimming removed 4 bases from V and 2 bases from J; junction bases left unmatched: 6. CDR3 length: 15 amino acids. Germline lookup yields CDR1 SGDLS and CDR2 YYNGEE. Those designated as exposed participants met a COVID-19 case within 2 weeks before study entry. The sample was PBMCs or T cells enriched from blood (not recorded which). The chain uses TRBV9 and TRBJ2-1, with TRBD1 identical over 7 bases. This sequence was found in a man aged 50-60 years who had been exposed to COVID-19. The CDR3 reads CASSLRQGTYNEQFF. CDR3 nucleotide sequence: TGTGCCAGCAGCCTCCGACAGGGAACCTACAATGAGCAGTTCTTC.